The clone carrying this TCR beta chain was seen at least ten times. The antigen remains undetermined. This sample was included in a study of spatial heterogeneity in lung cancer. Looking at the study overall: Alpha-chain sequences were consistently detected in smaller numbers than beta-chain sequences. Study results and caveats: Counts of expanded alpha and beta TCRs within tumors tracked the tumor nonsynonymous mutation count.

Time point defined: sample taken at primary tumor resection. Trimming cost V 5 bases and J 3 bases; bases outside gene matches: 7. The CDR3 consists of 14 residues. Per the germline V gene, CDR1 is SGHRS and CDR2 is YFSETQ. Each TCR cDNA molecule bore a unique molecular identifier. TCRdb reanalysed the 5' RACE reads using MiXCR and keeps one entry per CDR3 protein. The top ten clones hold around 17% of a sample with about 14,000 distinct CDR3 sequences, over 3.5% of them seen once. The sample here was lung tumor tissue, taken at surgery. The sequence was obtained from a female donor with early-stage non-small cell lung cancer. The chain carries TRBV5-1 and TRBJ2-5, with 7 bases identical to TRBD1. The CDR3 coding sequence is TGCGCCAGCAGTCGGGACAGCGACAAAGAGACCCAGTACTTC. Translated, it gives CASSRDSDKETQYF.